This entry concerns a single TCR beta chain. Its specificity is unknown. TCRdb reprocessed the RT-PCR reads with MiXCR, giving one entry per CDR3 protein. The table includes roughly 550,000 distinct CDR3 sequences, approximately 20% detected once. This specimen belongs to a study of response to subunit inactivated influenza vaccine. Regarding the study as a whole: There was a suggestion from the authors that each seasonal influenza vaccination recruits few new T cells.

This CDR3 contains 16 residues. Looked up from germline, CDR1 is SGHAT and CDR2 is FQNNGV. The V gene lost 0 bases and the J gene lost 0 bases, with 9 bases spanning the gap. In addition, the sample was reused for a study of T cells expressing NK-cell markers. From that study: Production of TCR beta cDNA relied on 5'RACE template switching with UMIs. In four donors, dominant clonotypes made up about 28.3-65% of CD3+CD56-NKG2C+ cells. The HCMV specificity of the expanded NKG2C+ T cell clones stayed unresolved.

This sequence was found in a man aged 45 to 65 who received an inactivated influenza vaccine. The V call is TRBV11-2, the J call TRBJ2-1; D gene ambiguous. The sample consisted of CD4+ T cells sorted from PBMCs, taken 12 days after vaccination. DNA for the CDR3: TGTGCCAGCAGCTTAGAGGGAAGAAGCTCCTACAATGAGCAGTTCTTC. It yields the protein CASSLEGRSSYNEQFF.